Below are 28 T cell receptor beta chains sequenced from a single sample in a study of long-term antiretroviral therapy in people with HIV. immunoSEQ v3.0 was run at survey level. The data were produced by immunoSEQ multiplex PCR, yet TCRdb's version contains in-frame clones alone and is incomplete. The table lists about 27,000 clones, 70% to 85% of them singletons. The sequencing here drew on unsorted PBMCs, taken 0.8 years before starting antiretroviral therapy. These receptor sequences come from a man between 18 and 29 years old with HIV.

This clone was recorded only once. The chain carries TRBV5-1 and TRBJ1-2, with TRBD1 matching 7 bases. The J segment lost 4 bases and the V segment lost 2 bases, leaving 8 bases of the junction unmatched. This CDR3 has 15 residues. The germline gives CDR1 SGHRS, CDR2 YFSETQ. The CDR3 DNA follows: TGCGCCAGCAGCTTAACAGGGGAAGGGGCCTATGGCTACACCTTC. It codes for CASSLTGEGAYGYTF.

CDR3 region: CASSPVLAGVSYNEQFF. The CDR3, as DNA: TGTGCCAGTAGTCCCGTCCTGGCGGGAGTCTCCTACAATGAGCAGTTCTTC. The chain combines TRBV19 with TRBJ2-1; 7 positions agree with TRBD2. Germline V gene data show CDR1 as LNHDA and CDR2 as SQIVND (reference sequence). J was trimmed by 0 bases and V by 5 bases; bases with no gene match: 10. The CDR3 consists of 17 residues.

The chain employs TRBV21-1 and TRBJ2-7; TRBD2, the D gene given by the table, was not confirmed from the DNA. TRBV21-1 is listed as a pseudogene. The CDR3 is made up of 15 amino acids. The CDR3 nucleotides read TGTGCCAGCAATGCTAGCGGGGTGTACTCCTACGAGCAGTACTTC. Translated, it gives CASNASGVYSYEQYF.

The chain employs TRBV15 and TRBJ1-1; D call uncertain. The V end lost 0 bases, the J end lost 4 bases, and 15 bases lay between the germline ends. This CDR3 spans 16 amino acids. The germline gives CDR1 LNHNV, CDR2 YYDKDF (reference sequence). CDR3 nucleotides: TGTGCCACCAGCAGAGATCTTAGAGGTTCTGGCACTGAAGCTTTCTTT. It is translated as CATSRDLRGSGTEAFF.

The CDR3 region has the DNA TGTGCCAGCAGCCCCCAGGGGTTCGGTGAGCAGTTCTTC. Its protein product is CASSPQGFGEQFF. The genes are TRBV7-3 and TRBJ2-1, with TRBD1 as a possible D gene (6 bases). V was pared by 5 bases and J by 9 bases, with 14 bases between. Germline V CDR1 and CDR2: SGHTA, FQGTGA. The CDR3 is made up of 13 amino acids.

This chain joins TRBV7-2 and TRBJ1-2; tentatively, D is TRBD1 (5 bases). Trimming left V 6 bases short and J 5 bases short, with 19 bases between. Germline V lookup: CDR1 SGHTA, CDR2 FQGNSA. The CDR3 extends over 15 amino acids. The CDR3 nucleotides are TGTGCCAGCAGTCAAGGGACGAACCTGGGGTATGGCTACACCTTC. Translated: CASSQGTNLGYGYTF. Together with reference TRBV7-2 and TRBJ1-2, the CDR3 gives the full variable domain: GAGVSQSPSNKVTEKGKDVELRCDPISGHTALYWYRQSLGQGLEFLIYFQGNSAPDKSGLPSDRFSAERTGGSVSTLTIQRTQQEDSAVYLCASSQGTNLGYGYTFGSGTRLTVV.

The CDR3 here is CASSLADNEQFF. CDR3 nucleotide sequence: TGTGCCAGCAGCTTAGCTGACAATGAGCAGTTCTTC. The rearrangement joins TRBV7-9 to TRBJ2-1; D not certain. The CDR3 has 12 residues. V was clipped by 0 bases and J by 5 bases, with 2 bases between them. From germline, CDR1 is SEHNR and CDR2 FQNEAQ (reference sequence).

This chain uses TRBV11-2 with TRBJ2-1; no definite D call. The CDR3 has 13 residues. Trimming pared 7 bases from V and 10 bases from J, leaving 17 bases between. CDR1 and CDR2 (germline): SGHAT, FQNNGV. CDR3 residues: CASTLGIGGEQFF. CDR3 nucleotides: TGTGCCAGCACCTTGGGGATCGGCGGAGAGCAGTTCTTC.

The gene calls are TRBV5-4 and TRBJ1-1; D gene ambiguous. The CDR3 has 14 residues. Per the germline V gene, CDR1 is SGHNT and CDR2 is YYREEE (reference sequence). V lost 6 bases to trimming and J lost 0 bases, with 12 bases between them. The CDR3 protein is CASTKQALNTEAFF. The DNA for the CDR3 is TGTGCCAGCACCAAGCAGGCGTTGAACACTGAAGCTTTCTTT.

The chain employs TRBV18 and TRBJ1-1; D possibly corresponds to TRBD1 (6 bases). The germline V and J ends were trimmed by 3 bases and 0 bases, with 11 bases remaining between them. Germline assignment: CDR1 KGHSH and CDR2 LQKENI. The CDR3 has 15 amino acids. For the CDR3, the DNA is TGTGCCAGCTCACCGGGGGGGCACATGAACACTGAAGCTTTCTTT. Protein: CASSPGGHMNTEAFF.

CDR3 bases: TGTGCCTGGAGTGTGGGACAGAGCTCCACAGATACGCAGTATTTT. This translates into CAWSVGQSSTDTQYF. The genes are TRBV30 and TRBJ2-3; 7 nucleotides align to TRBD1. J gave up 2 bases and V 0 bases, and 5 bases lay outside the gene matches. The CDR3 contains 15 residues. CDR1 GTSNPN and CDR2 SVGIG come from the germline V gene (reference sequence).

This sequence joins TRBV27 and TRBJ2-7; D is tentatively TRBD1 or TRBD2 (6 bases each). Germline V lookup: CDR1 MNHEY, CDR2 SMNVEV (reference sequence). The CDR3 consists of 14 residues. V dropped 1 base and J dropped 2 bases, with 9 bases sitting between them. CDR3 coding DNA: TGTGCCAGCAGTTTATTCGGGGGCCCCTACGAGCAGTACTTC. Translation: CASSLFGGPYEQYF.

The V call is TRBV7-9, the J call TRBJ1-4; 9 bases line up with TRBD1. The CDR3 sequence is 17 residues long. CDR1 SEHNR and CDR2 FQNEAQ come from the germline V gene (reference sequence). V dropped 5 bases and J dropped 3; count of bases not matched to a gene: 10. The CDR3 region has the DNA TGTGCCAGCAGCCTCCACAGGGGGCGAAGTGCTAATGAAAAACTGTTTTTT. This codes for CASSLHRGRSANEKLFF.

The chain links TRBV15 to TRBJ1-5; 7 nucleotides line up with TRBD1. The CDR3 has 15 amino acids. The V and J ends lost 0 bases and 7 bases, in that order; junction bases with no gene match: 6. Germline lookup yields CDR1 LNHNV and CDR2 YYDKDF (reference sequence). In DNA form, the CDR3 reads TGTGCCACCAGCAGAGATCAGGGGGGCGGGCAGCCCCAGCATTTT. Its protein product is CATSRDQGGGQPQHF.

In this sample, this clone turned up a few times. The rearrangement uses TRBV1 and TRBJ2-6; the table names TRBD2, a call not compared with the DNA. TRBV1 corresponds to a pseudogene. CDR3 size: 18 residues. CDR3 sequence: CTSRTRRLSQSRANVLTF. The CDR3, as DNA: TGCACCAGCAGAACGCGGCGTTTGTCACAAAGTCGGGCCAACGTCCTGACTTTC.

There are a few counts of this clone. This sequence joins TRBV4-1 and TRBJ1-2, with D possibly being TRBD1 (6 bases). The CDR3 loop spans 15 amino acids. Germline V gives CDR1 MGHRA, CDR2 YSYEKL. Trimming left V 4 bases short and J 6 bases short, with 18 bases between. CDR3 residues: CASSPLAGAWNGYTF. CDR3 DNA: TGCGCCAGCAGCCCACTGGCGGGGGCGTGGAATGGCTACACCTTC.

Comment on this clone: Different DNA sequences within this sample yield the same CDR3. This sequence joins TRBV29-1 and TRBJ2-3; 9 bases align to TRBD1. This CDR3 has 14 residues. Trimming at V came to 3 bases and at J to 2 bases, leaving 3 bases not matched to a gene. Germline-derived CDR1 and CDR2 are SQVTM and ANQGSEA. CDR3 in DNA: TGCAGCGTTGAGGGACAGGGTTTCACAGATACGCAGTATTTT. This sequence encodes CSVEGQGFTDTQYF.

The chain links TRBV18 to TRBJ2-5; D might be TRBD2 (6 bases). The CDR3 contains 14 residues. Germline-derived CDR1 and CDR2 are KGHSH and LQKENI. V dropped 2 bases and J dropped 5 bases, with 12 bases sitting between them. The CDR3 spells CASSPVGGEETQYF. The CDR3, as DNA: TGTGCCAGCTCACCAGTCGGAGGGGAGGAGACCCAGTACTTC.

The chain is built from TRBV18 and TRBJ2-7; D is perhaps TRBD1 or TRBD2 (6 bases each). Trimming cost V 0 bases and J 12 bases, with 15 bases left between them. Germline values: CDR1 KGHSH, CDR2 LQKENI. This CDR3 comprises 13 residues. In DNA form, the CDR3 reads TGTGCCAGCTCACCACCGGCGGAGGGGGGTGGGTACTTC. It specifies CASSPPAEGGGYF.

The chain joins TRBV4-3 to TRBJ2-1, with no clear D. Germline V lookup: CDR1 LGHNA, CDR2 YSLEER. The CDR3 is 13 residues long. Trimming took off 1 base at V and 6 bases at J, with 7 bases between the two ends. This CDR3 is CASSQGFTNEQFF. The CDR3 region has the DNA TGCGCCAGCAGCCAAGGTTTTACCAATGAGCAGTTCTTC.

The rearrangement links TRBV9 to TRBJ2-2, with D possibly being TRBD1 (6 bases). Germline loops: CDR1 SGDLS, CDR2 YYNGEE. The CDR3 has 13 residues. The V gene lost 1 base and the J gene lost 5 bases, with 6 bases spanning the gap. The CDR3, as DNA: TGTGCCAGCAGCGTAACAGGGACCGGGGAGCTGTTTTTT. It specifies CASSVTGTGELFF.

This rearrangement joins TRBV30 to TRBJ2-1, with 11 positions matching TRBD1. The CDR3 contains 14 residues. CDR1 is GTSNPN and CDR2 is SVGIG in the germline V gene (reference sequence). V lost 5 bases, J lost 6 bases, and 6 bases stayed unmatched. Here the CDR3 DNA reads TGTGCCTGGTGGTCCGGGACAGGGGGCAATGAGCAGTTCTTC. It specifies CAWWSGTGGNEQFF.

The sample holds a few counts of this clone. The V and J genes are TRBV12-5 and TRBJ2-7; D uncertain. Trimming removed 7 bases at V and 0 bases at J, with 10 bases between. CDR1 is LGHNT and CDR2 is FRNRAP in the germline V gene. The CDR3 loop spans 13 amino acids. The CDR3 sequence is CASAWGASYEQYF. Here the CDR3 DNA reads TGTGCTAGTGCCTGGGGTGCCTCCTACGAGCAGTACTTC.

A single count supports this clone. V usage is TRBV6-6 and J usage is TRBJ1-1, with no clear D. V dropped 2 bases and J dropped 0 bases, with 4 bases sitting between them. The germline gives CDR1 MNHNY, CDR2 SVGAGI (reference sequence). The CDR3 loop spans 13 amino acids. CDR3 in amino acids: CASSYGMNTEAFF. For the CDR3, the DNA is TGTGCCAGCAGTTACGGAATGAACACTGAAGCTTTCTTT.

CDR3 bases: TGTGCCAGCAGCTGGGGAGGGAATGGAGCTTTCTTT. Translating it yields CASSWGGNGAFF. This chain uses TRBV7-2 with TRBJ1-1; D is undetermined. Trimming left V 4 bases short and J 10 bases short, with 13 bases between. The CDR3 contains 12 residues. Germline V gives CDR1 SGHTA, CDR2 FQGNSA.

The chain joins TRBV6-6 to TRBJ2-7, with 9 nucleotides matching TRBD1. Germline values: CDR1 MNHNY, CDR2 SVGAGI (reference sequence). CDR3 size: 13 residues. The junction had 3 bases not matched to a gene; V was cut back by 8 bases and J by 1 base. The CDR3 DNA follows: TGTGCCAGCTGGGGGACAGGGTCCTACGAGCAGTACTTC. Translation gives CASWGTGSYEQYF.

The V and J genes are TRBV30 and TRBJ1-2; 11 bases agree with TRBD1. V trimming: 7 bases; J trimming: 8 bases; junction bases outside the gene matches: 12. Germline loops: CDR1 GTSNPN, CDR2 SVGIG (reference sequence). CDR3 length equals 14 residues. Written as DNA, the CDR3 is TGTGCCTTTACATGGACAGGGGGCCGGTGGGGCTACACCTTC. As protein: CAFTWTGGRWGYTF. The full variable domain, rest sourced from reference TRBV30 and TRBJ1-2, is SQTIHQWPATLVQPVGSPLSLECTVEGTSNPNLYWYRQAAGRGLQLLFYSVGIGQISSEVPQNLSASRPQDRQFILSSKKLLLSDSGFYLCAFTWTGGRWGYTFGSGTRLTVV.

This CDR3 reads CASSLTGSDTGELFF. The CDR3 coding sequence is TGTGCCAGTAGCCTGACAGGGTCGGACACCGGGGAGCTGTTTTTT. The genes are TRBV19 and TRBJ2-2, with TRBD1 matching over 7 bases. Unmatched junction bases numbered 7, after V lost 6 bases and J lost 3 bases. The CDR3 sequence is 15 residues long. From germline, CDR1 is LNHDA and CDR2 SQIVND (reference sequence).